In its sample, the clone carrying this T cell receptor beta chain was seen a few times. As yet, its antigen is unknown. The study recruited healthy Caucasian donors from Russia who were aged roughly 6 to 95. The source of the sample is a study of blood T cells in healthy people across ages. A second roughly 7 to 11 cycle PCR used barcoded and J-beta primers. In TCRdb, the 5' RACE reads were re-called with MiXCR into one record per CDR3 protein. The data hold approximately 900,000 distinct CDR3 sequences, with around 48% observed a single time. Trimming removed 6 bases at V and 4 bases at J, with 9 bases between. The CDR3 extends over 12 amino acids. Germline CDR1 and CDR2: SGHDN and FVKESK. General study findings and limits: It was the long-lived donors that had more naive CD4+ cells and higher diversity than aged donors. Expanded clonotype shifts may have been confounded, as the donors had an unknown CMV status.

This TCR derives from a man aged 25-45 years in good health. The source material was blood. The chain is built from TRBV14 and TRBJ1-2; D not resolved. The CDR3 spells CASSRTVYGYTF. CDR3 in DNA: TGTGCCAGCAGTCGGACGGTCTATGGCTACACCTTC.